Described below is a single T cell receptor (beta chain) sequence and its context. One junction end disagrees with the germline gene, perhaps due to a read error. This entry belongs to a study of blood T cell repertoires in COVID-19. Background on the study: The samples span acute and convalescent COVID-19 from the United States, Italy and Spain. Sample material is recorded as cDNA or gDNA derived from T cells, B-cell-depleted T cells, or PBMCs.

Germline V gene lookup returns CDR1 SGHRS and CDR2 YFSETQ. The CDR3 is 16 residues long. Per the authors' pipeline: It was from reference gene primer amplification that nucleated cell counts were estimated. Sequenced by immunoSEQ multiplex PCR; TCRdb stores in-frame clones only, minus some. That table gives V, J and clone size, and the DNA gave D and trimming. This table holds over 110,000 clones, 70% to 85% found once. This clonotype was sampled from a man aged 55-75 years with active or convalescent COVID-19. The sample consisted of peripheral blood. The chain recombines TRBV5-1 with TRBJ1-6; weak D call: TRBD1 (6 bases). CDR3 in DNA: TGCGCCAGCAGCAGGACAGTCGCCTCCGATAATTCACCCCTCCACTTT. It specifies CASSRTVASDNSPLHF.